A single sample gave rise to the 14 T cell receptor beta chains below, sequenced in a study of cytomegalovirus exposure and HLA in healthy donors. The PCR used 60 Vbeta and 13 Jbeta primers. Sequenced by immunoSEQ multiplex PCR; TCRdb stores in-frame clones only, minus some. The sample gives approximately 97,000 clones, around 81% of which show up once; less than 4.5% is in the top ten. The source material was PBMCs. The receptors originated from a woman aged 70 to 79 in good health and CMV-seropositive.

This chain connects TRBV7-8 to TRBJ2-7, with 9 positions matching TRBD1. V lost 1 base to trimming and J lost 6 bases; unmatched junction nucleotides: 7. Germline V lookup: CDR1 SGHVS, CDR2 FQNEAQ. The CDR3 loop spans 15 amino acids. As DNA, the CDR3 is TGTGCCAGCAGCTTAGTCGTGGGACAGGGCTCCGAGCAGTACTTC. Amino acid sequence: CASSLVVGQGSEQYF.

The rearrangement uses TRBV18 and TRBJ2-3; perhaps TRBD1 as D (6 bases). CDR1 and CDR2 (germline): KGHSH, LQKENI. The CDR3 extends over 13 amino acids. V lost 5 bases, J lost 1 base, and 7 bases lay in between. The CDR3 here is CASSSGGTDTQYF. DNA of the CDR3: TGTGCCAGCTCATCAGGGGGCACAGATACGCAGTATTTT.

CDR3 sequence (DNA): TGTGCCAGCAGCCGGTGGAGTAAGGGGCTCGAAGCTTTCTTT. It codes for CASSRWSKGLEAFF. The rearrangement uses TRBV5-6 and TRBJ1-1; the D gene is possibly TRBD1 (5 bases). The germline gives CDR1 SGHDT, CDR2 YYEEEE. V lost 4 bases and J 8 bases, leaving 18 bases between the germline ends. The CDR3 consists of 14 residues. Variable domain in full (rest from reference TRBV5-6 and TRBJ1-1): DAGVTQSPTHLIKTRGQQVTLRCSPKSGHDTVSWYQQALGQGPQFIFQYYEEEERQRGNFPDRFSGHQFPNYSSELNVNALLLGDSALYLCASSRWSKGLEAFFGQGTRLTVV.

The chain employs TRBV30 and TRBJ2-5, with TRBD2 identical over 8 bases. Trimming cost V 8 bases and J 5 bases; bases outside gene matches: 19. This CDR3 contains 16 residues. The V gene's germline CDR1 is GTSNPN and CDR2 SVGIG (reference sequence). This CDR3 reads CASREGLYQNWETQYF. The CDR3 nucleotides are TGTGCCAGCCGGGAGGGCCTTTACCAAAACTGGGAGACCCAGTACTTC. Filled out from reference TRBV30 and TRBJ2-5, the complete variable domain reads SQTIHQWPATLVQPVGSPLSLECTVEGTSNPNLYWYRQAAGRGLQLLFYSVGIGQISSEVPQNLSASRPQDRQFILSSKKLLLSDSGFYLCASREGLYQNWETQYFGPGTRLLVL.

The chain uses TRBV28 and TRBJ2-1, with TRBD2 matching 12 bases. This CDR3 has 16 amino acids. The germline V gene has CDR1 MDHEN and CDR2 SYDVKM. The ends lost 2 bases at V and 8 bases at J; junction bases unmatched: 7. The CDR3 sequence: CASSLVVTSGSYEQFF. Written as DNA, the CDR3 is TGTGCCAGCAGTTTAGTTGTGACTAGCGGGAGCTATGAGCAGTTCTTC.

The CDR3 reads CASSIEAGAKGKLFF. The CDR3 bases are TGTGCCAGTAGTATAGAGGCAGGGGCTAAAGGAAAACTGTTTTTT. V and J are TRBV19 and TRBJ1-4; perhaps TRBD1 as D (6 bases). V was clipped by 0 bases and J by 10 bases, with 15 bases between them. CDR3 size: 15 residues. The germline V gene encodes CDR1 LNHDA and CDR2 SQIVND (reference sequence).

V and J are TRBV19 and TRBJ2-6; TRBD1 agrees at 7 bases. The CDR3 extends over 17 amino acids. After removal of 5 bases from V and 0 bases from J, the junction contained 7 bases not matched to a gene. Germline loops: CDR1 LNHDA, CDR2 SQIVND (reference sequence). The CDR3 spells CASSHQDRPSGANVLTF. For the CDR3, the DNA is TGTGCCAGTAGTCATCAGGACAGGCCCTCTGGGGCCAACGTCCTGACTTTC.

The gene calls are TRBV18 and TRBJ2-1, with 13 bases matching TRBD2. The V gene end was trimmed by 3 bases and the J gene end by 5 bases; junction bases not matched to a gene: 4. The CDR3 extends over 16 amino acids. Per germline, CDR1 KGHSH and CDR2 LQKENI. CDR3 nucleotides: TGTGCCAGCTCACCGCCGGGACTAGCGGGGAACAATGAGCAGTTCTTC. Translated, it gives CASSPPGLAGNNEQFF.

Comment on this clone: At one end, the junction sequence differs from germline, possibly due to a read error. This chain uses TRBV7-9 with TRBJ2-1, with 9 bases identical to TRBD1. Germline-derived CDR1 and CDR2 are SEHNR and FQNEAQ (reference sequence). This CDR3 region has 16 residues. As DNA, the CDR3 is TGTTCCAGCAGCTTAGGGGGGGGACAGGGCAACAATGAGCAGTTCTTC. Translation: CSSSLGGGQGNNEQFF.

This chain links TRBV29-1 with TRBJ1-4, with 8 bases identical to TRBD1. The CDR3 is 15 residues long. From germline, CDR1 is SQVTM and CDR2 ANQGSEA. V dropped 7 bases and J dropped 7; count of bases not matched to a gene: 14. CDR3 sequence: CSARQGSATTEKLFF. CDR3 in DNA: TGCAGCGCCCGACAGGGGTCAGCTACGACTGAAAAACTGTTTTTT.

V usage is TRBV15 and J usage is TRBJ1-5; 10 nucleotides match TRBD1. V lost 0 bases, J lost 0 bases, and 2 bases stayed unmatched. Germline CDR1 reads LNHNV; CDR2 reads YYDKDF (reference sequence). The CDR3 runs 17 residues. CDR3 protein: CATSREGTGDSNQPQHF. The CDR3 bases are TGTGCCACCAGCAGAGAAGGGACAGGGGATAGCAATCAGCCCCAGCATTTT.

This clone is a singleton in its sample. The CDR3 nucleotides read TGTGCCAGCAGCTTAGGAGCGGGGGGGATGGAGGGGTACGAGCAGTACTTC. It is translated as CASSLGAGGMEGYEQYF. J is TRBJ2-7 and V is TRBV7-2; TRBD2 aligns across 10 bases. CDR3 length equals 17 residues. The germline gives CDR1 SGHTA, CDR2 FQGNSA. The V gene end was trimmed by 1 base and the J gene end by 4 bases; junction bases not matched to a gene: 10.

The chain uses TRBV25-1 and TRBJ2-1, with TRBD2 as a possible D gene (6 bases). The germline CDR1 and CDR2 sequences are MGHDK and SYGVNS. Trimming cost V 2 bases and J 2 bases, with 10 bases left between them. This CDR3 contains 15 residues. CDR3 bases: TGTGCCAGCAGTGAAGCGGGAAGAGCCTACAATGAGCAGTTCTTC. It specifies CASSEAGRAYNEQFF.

This CDR3 is CASSSGGQGLHEQYF. The CDR3 DNA is TGTGCCAGCAGCTCCGGAGGACAGGGTCTTCACGAGCAGTACTTC. The chain joins TRBV28 to TRBJ2-7; TRBD1 matches at 8 bases. The germline V gene encodes CDR1 MDHEN and CDR2 SYDVKM. The J segment lost 5 bases and the V segment lost 6 bases, leaving 12 bases of the junction unmatched. The length of the CDR3 is 15 residues.